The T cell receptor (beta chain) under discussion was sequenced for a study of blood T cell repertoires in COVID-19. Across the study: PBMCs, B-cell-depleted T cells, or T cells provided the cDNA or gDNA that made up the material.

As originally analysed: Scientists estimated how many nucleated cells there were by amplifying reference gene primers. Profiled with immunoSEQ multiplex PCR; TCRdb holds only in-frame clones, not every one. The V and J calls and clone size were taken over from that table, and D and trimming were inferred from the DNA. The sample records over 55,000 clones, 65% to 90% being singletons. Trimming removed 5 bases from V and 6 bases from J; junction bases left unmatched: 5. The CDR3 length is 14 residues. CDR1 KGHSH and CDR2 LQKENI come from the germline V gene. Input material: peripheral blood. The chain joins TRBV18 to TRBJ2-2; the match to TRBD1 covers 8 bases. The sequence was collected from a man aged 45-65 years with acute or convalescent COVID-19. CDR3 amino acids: CASSGDRSAGELFF. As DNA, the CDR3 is TGTGCCAGCTCAGGGGACAGGAGCGCCGGGGAGCTGTTTTTT. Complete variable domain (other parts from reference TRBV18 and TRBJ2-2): NAGVMQNPRHLVRRRGQEARLRCSPMKGHSHVYWYRQLPEEGLKFMVYLQKENIIDESGMPKERFSAEFPKEGPSILRIQQVVRGDSAAYFCASSGDRSAGELFFGEGSRLTVL.